The present T cell receptor beta chain was sequenced within a study of Ad26.COV2.S vaccination and SARS-CoV-2 variants. Study findings and constraints: Vaccinees and placebo recipients showed similar non-spike TCR breadth.

Sequencing was performed with immunoSEQ multiplex PCR; in TCRdb, only in-frame clones are kept and a portion is missing. Among approximately 480,000 clones, around 90% were seen once, and the ten largest hold roughly 13%. Described treatment: around 19 received Ad26.COV2.S at low or high dose, single or two shots; roughly five received placebo; per-sample allocation not given. Specimen acquisition occurred on day 63 following the initial vaccine or placebo injection. The CDR3 covers 15 residues. The germline V gene has CDR1 ENHRY and CDR2 SYGVKD. V shed 6 bases and J shed 6 bases, with 18 bases lying between them. The count of this clone is one. What it binds is unknown.

This chain uses TRBV10-3 with TRBJ2-1, with a tentative D call TRBD1 (5 bases). The receptor was isolated from a person aged 18-60 years who received the Ad26.COV2.S COVID-19 vaccine or a placebo. The starting material was peripheral blood, obtained in a trial of Ad26.COV2.S vaccine versus placebo. CDR3 nucleotide sequence: TGTGCCATCAGGCTCCCTGGGGCTTTAGGCAATGAGCAGTTCTTC. Translated, it gives CAIRLPGALGNEQFF.